The next 11 T cell receptor beta chains were all read from a single sample in a study of response to subunit inactivated influenza vaccine. TCRdb re-analysed the RT-PCR reads in MiXCR, keeping a single row per CDR3 protein. The sample has 600,000 to 850,000 distinct CDR3 sequences, about 15% seen once. The material sequenced was PBMCs from blood, taken approximately 15 days before vaccination. These receptor sequences come from a man aged 50 to 59 who received an inactivated influenza vaccine.

This clonotype was seen ten or more times. The V and J genes are TRBV10-3 and TRBJ1-3; no firm D call. Trimming shortened V by 0 bases and J by 5 bases, and 5 bases separated the two germline ends. Looked up from germline, CDR1 is ENHRY and CDR2 is SYGVKD. This CDR3 region has 13 residues. CDR3 loop: CAISESNRNTIYF. The CDR3 DNA follows: TGTGCCATCAGTGAGTCGAATAGAAACACCATATATTTT.

The rearrangement links TRBV20-1 to TRBJ2-1; a weak D match, TRBD2 (5 bases). Germline V gene sequence: CDR1 DFQATT, CDR2 SNEGSKA (reference sequence). Trimming took 3 bases from V and 2 from J, leaving 5 bases between them. The CDR3 sequence is 12 residues long. The DNA of the CDR3 is TGCAGTGCTAGGCGGGCCTACAATGAGCAGTTCTTC. Translation: CSARRAYNEQFF.

The chain links TRBV6-5 to TRBJ1-1, with a possible D match to TRBD1 (5 bases). The V end was cut by 0 bases, the J end by 4 bases, with 9 bases between. The V gene's germline CDR1 is MNHEY and CDR2 SVGAGI. CDR3 length equals 14 residues. CDR3 bases: TGTGCCAGCAGTTACTCGTATGGGGGCACTGAAGCTTTCTTT. Protein sequence: CASSYSYGGTEAFF.

The chain links TRBV3-1 to TRBJ2-3; 7 nucleotides align to TRBD2. Germline CDR1 is LGHDT and CDR2 is YNNKEL (reference sequence). The CDR3 is made up of 13 amino acids. J was trimmed by 3 bases and V by 7 bases; bases with no gene match: 4. The CDR3 protein is CASKVSGTDTQYF. In DNA, the CDR3 is TGTGCCAGCAAGGTTAGCGGGACAGATACGCAGTATTTT.

The table lists this clonotype with many counts. The chain links TRBV5-1 to TRBJ2-1; 7 bases are shared with TRBD1. Germline CDR1 reads SGHRS; CDR2 reads YFSETQ. Trimming removed 2 bases from V and 5 bases from J; junction bases left unmatched: 7. The CDR3 covers 15 residues. The CDR3 DNA is TGCGCCAGCAGCTTTTGGACAGGTCTGGACAATGAGCAGTTCTTC. Its translation: CASSFWTGLDNEQFF.

In its sample, this clonotype was seen a few times. The V gene is TRBV6-1, the J gene TRBJ1-1; 7 bases match TRBD1. The CDR3 consists of 13 residues. V lost 8 bases to trimming and J lost 4 bases; unmatched junction nucleotides: 7. Per the germline V gene, CDR1 is MNHNS and CDR2 is SASEGT. The CDR3 DNA reads TGTGCCAGCGAGGGGGCCGTTAGCACTGAAGCTTTCTTT. Translated: CASEGAVSTEAFF.

This clonotype was observed a handful of times. The chain couples TRBV9 to TRBJ2-7, with TRBD1 matching over 7 bases. V trimming: 0 bases; J trimming: 1 base; junction bases outside the gene matches: 4. CDR3 length: 15 amino acids. Germline V lookup: CDR1 SGDLS, CDR2 YYNGEE. The chain's CDR3 is CASSVDLQGSYEQYF. DNA for the CDR3: TGTGCCAGCAGCGTAGATCTACAGGGGTCCTACGAGCAGTACTTC.

V gene TRBV6-1 combines with J gene TRBJ2-1, with 9 bases lining up with TRBD2. The CDR3 extends over 17 amino acids. Germline CDR1 is MNHNS and CDR2 is SASEGT. The J segment lost 7 bases and the V segment lost 6 bases, leaving 16 bases of the junction unmatched. The chain's CDR3 is CASRPEAGGPGRNEQFF. The CDR3 DNA follows: TGTGCCAGCAGGCCAGAGGCGGGAGGGCCTGGTAGGAATGAGCAGTTCTTC.

The rearrangement uses TRBV7-2 and TRBJ2-7; 9 bases match TRBD1. This CDR3 has 15 residues. Trimming removed 4 bases from V and 7 bases from J; junction bases left unmatched: 11. Germline CDR1 reads SGHTA; CDR2 reads FQGNSA. The chain's CDR3 is CASSSQGALIQEQYF. CDR3 sequence (DNA): TGTGCCAGCAGCTCACAGGGGGCCCTTATACAGGAGCAGTACTTC.

This clonotype was observed a handful of times. The V call is TRBV6-5, the J call TRBJ2-2; 8 bases fit TRBD1. J was trimmed by 5 bases and V by 0 bases; bases with no gene match: 8. The length of the CDR3 is 17 residues. Germline-derived CDR1 and CDR2 are MNHEY and SVGAGI. The CDR3 region is CASSYSADRGRTGELFF. In nucleotides, the CDR3 is TGTGCCAGCAGTTACTCCGCCGACAGGGGTCGGACCGGGGAGCTGTTTTTT.

This clonotype was counted only a few times. The chain employs TRBV28 and TRBJ2-7, with D possibly matching TRBD1 (5 bases). V was pared by 1 base and J by 3 bases, with 10 bases between. The CDR3 runs 14 residues. Germline CDR1 and CDR2: MDHEN and SYDVKM. The CDR3 here is CASSLSAGFYEQYF. The CDR3 coding sequence is TGTGCCAGCAGTTTATCCGCAGGGTTCTACGAGCAGTACTTC.